The rows below give T cell receptor beta chains drawn from one sample of a study of blood T cell repertoires in COVID-19. Here immunoSEQ multiplex PCR was the method, and the copy in TCRdb shows in-frame clones only, minus some. This sample yields fewer than 70,000 clones, of which around 90% are seen a single time; 7% to 9.5% belongs to the top ten. Input material: peripheral blood. The receptors come from a man aged 45-60 years with active COVID-19. Both conserved end residues are part of each CDR3. D genes are given only for firm matches. The size field is filled for only some rows; it gives once, few, many or a size class.

CDR3 | DNA | size | V | D | J
CASPDRAHAYEQYF | TGTGCCAGTCCAGACAGGGCGCACGCCTACGAGCAGTACTTC | few | TRBV19 | TRBD1 | TRBJ2-7
CASSEREASSYEQYF | TGTGCCAGCAGTGAACGGGAGGCCAGCTCCTACGAGCAGTACTTC | . | TRBV2 | TRBD2 | TRBJ2-7
CATSIRGLHSYNEQFF | TGTGCCACCAGTATCCGGGGACTCCACTCCTACAATGAGCAGTTCTTC | once | TRBV24-1 | . | TRBJ2-1
CASSVQGSSYEQYF | TGTGCCAGCAGCGTACAGGGTAGCTCCTACGAGCAGTACTTC | . | TRBV9 | . | TRBJ2-7
CASSSDRMGYEQYF | TGTGCCAGCAGCTCGGACAGGATGGGATACGAGCAGTACTTC | . | TRBV7-8 | TRBD1 | TRBJ2-7
CASSLLSSGNTIYF | TGTGCCAGCAGCTTATTGAGCTCTGGAAACACCATATATTTT | . | TRBV7-9 | . | TRBJ1-3
CASSLGQNTGELFF | TGTGCCAGCAGTTTGGGACAGAACACCGGGGAGCTGTTTTTT | few | TRBV28 | . | TRBJ2-2
CASSPGSRDFRRNTEAFF | TGTGCCAGCAGTCCCGGATCCAGGGACTTCCGGCGAAACACTGAAGCTTTCTTT | . | TRBV27 | . | TRBJ1-1
CASSDTQETQYF | TGTGCCAGCAGTGACACACAAGAGACCCAGTACTTC | . | TRBV2 | . | TRBJ2-5
CASSPLAGASTDTQYF | TGTGCCAGCAGTCCCTTAGCGGGGGCCTCCACAGATACGCAGTATTTT | . | TRBV7-6 | TRBD2 | TRBJ2-3
CASSILGTGAGETQYF | TGTGCCAGTAGTATCCTGGGAACGGGAGCGGGGGAGACCCAGTACTTC | once | TRBV19 | TRBD2 | TRBJ2-5
CASSLTGSTYEQYF | TGTGCCAGCAGCTTGACAGGTTCCACTTACGAGCAGTACTTC | . | TRBV5-5 | . | TRBJ2-7
CASSALRGTEAFF | TGTGCCAGTAGTGCCTTGAGGGGGACTGAAGCTTTCTTT | . | TRBV19 | . | TRBJ1-1
CASRSNRGPGELFF | TGTGCCAGCAGATCGAACAGGGGCCCCGGGGAGCTGTTTTTT | . | TRBV5-4 | TRBD1 | TRBJ2-2
CASSDDRGLAEQYF | TGTGCCAGCAGTGATGACAGGGGTCTGGCCGAGCAGTACTTC | . | TRBV6-1 | TRBD1 | TRBJ2-7
CASRSTSGRANEQFF | TGTGCCAGTAGGTCCACTAGCGGGAGGGCCAATGAGCAGTTCTTC | . | TRBV19 | TRBD2 | TRBJ2-1
CASSFPSPPYGYTF | TGTGCCAGCAGTTTCCCAAGCCCTCCTTATGGCTACACCTTC | . | TRBV27 | . | TRBJ1-2
CASSLDPPLRSWGDEKLFF | TGTGCCAGCAGCTTAGATCCGCCCTTACGGAGCTGGGGCGATGAAAAACTGTTTTTT | . | TRBV11-2 | . | TRBJ1-4
CASSEMGGGAGETQYF | TGTGCCAGCAGTGAAATGGGTGGGGGGGCTGGAGAGACCCAGTACTTC | . | TRBV2 | . | TRBJ2-5
CASSLTPGPYEQYF | TGTGCCAGCAGCTTAACCCCTGGGCCCTACGAGCAGTACTTC | . | TRBV7-3 | . | TRBJ2-7
CASRSGVGGYTF | TGTGCAAGTCGCTCCGGGGTTGGCGGCTACACCTTC | . | TRBV12-2 | . | TRBJ1-2
CASIRGGAETEAFF | TGTGCCAGCATCCGGGGGGGGGCTGAGACTGAAGCTTTCTTT | . | TRBV5-4 | . | TRBJ1-1
CAWIAPREDEQFF | TGTGCCTGGATAGCCCCGAGGGAAGATGAGCAGTTCTTC | . | TRBV30 | . | TRBJ2-1
CASSAPTQGSRETQYF | TGTGCCAGCAGCGCTCCGACACAGGGTTCCCGGGAGACCCAGTACTTC | . | TRBV5-4 | . | TRBJ2-5
CASSLVPGVAKNIQYF | TGTGCCAGCAGCTTAGTACCCGGGGTAGCCAAAAACATTCAGTACTTC | . | TRBV7-2 | . | TRBJ2-4
CASSRQENTEAFF | TGTGCCAGCAGCCGACAGGAGAACACTGAAGCTTTCTTT | once | TRBV7-8 | . | TRBJ1-1
CASSSYRFGESYGYTF | TGTGCCAGCAGCTCCTACCGCTTCGGGGAGAGCTATGGCTACACCTTC | . | TRBV11-2 | . | TRBJ1-2
CASSLGQWLAGGPDKNIQYF | TGCGCCAGCAGCTTGGGTCAGTGGCTAGCGGGGGGGCCGGACAAAAACATTCAGTACTTC | . | TRBV5-1 | TRBD2 | TRBJ2-4
CASSLGTGPNTEAFF | TGTGCCAGCAGCCTCGGGACAGGACCGAACACTGAAGCTTTCTTT | . | TRBV5-8 | TRBD1 | TRBJ1-1
CASSSGTNYGYTF | TGTGCCAGCAGTTCCGGGACAAACTATGGCTACACCTTC | . | TRBV28 | . | TRBJ1-2
CASGAGLNQPQHF | TGTGCCAGCGGGGCAGGGCTGAATCAGCCCCAGCATTTT | . | TRBV7-2 | . | TRBJ1-5
CSVQAGTSAVSETQYF | TGCAGCGTTCAAGCCGGGACTAGCGCGGTTTCAGAGACCCAGTACTTC | . | TRBV29-1 | TRBD2 | TRBJ2-5
CASSPRQEAEQYF | TGTGCCAGCAGTCCCCGACAGGAAGCCGAGCAGTACTTC | . | TRBV12-3/TRBV12-4 | . | TRBJ2-7
CSASMGAGGFF | TGCAGCGCCTCTATGGGGGCGGGGGGGTTCTTC | . | TRBV20-1 | TRBD2 | TRBJ2-1
CASSSRVRGGGTHNEQFF | TGTGCCAGCAGCTCCCGAGTTAGAGGCGGGGGTACGCACAATGAGCAGTTCTTC | . | TRBV7-9 | TRBD2 | TRBJ2-1
CASSQDPMASGTQYF | TGTGCCAGCAGCCAAGATCCAATGGCTTCTGGGACCCAGTACTTC | . | TRBV4-2 | . | TRBJ2-5
CASSLQFTGRTDTQYF | TGTGCCAGCAGTTTACAGTTTACAGGCCGCACAGATACGCAGTATTTT | . | TRBV27 | . | TRBJ2-3
CASSFRQGDVNEKLFF | TGTGCCAGCAGCTTTCGACAGGGAGACGTTAATGAAAAACTGTTTTTT | . | TRBV5-6 | TRBD1 | TRBJ1-4
CATSSTSTDTQYF | TGCGCAACTTCGTCGACTAGCACAGATACGCAGTATTTT | . | TRBV28 | . | TRBJ2-3
CASSLTGGNTEAFF | TGCGCCAGCAGCTTGACCGGGGGTAACACTGAAGCTTTCTTT | . | TRBV5-1 | . | TRBJ1-1
CASSAWVPGLPPTDTQYF | TGCGCCAGCAGCGCATGGGTTCCAGGGCTCCCCCCCACAGATACGCAGTATTTT | . | TRBV5-1 | . | TRBJ2-3
CASSYGLAGGAPRHNEQFF | TGTGCCAGCAGTTATGGACTAGCGGGAGGGGCCCCTAGACACAATGAGCAGTTCTTC | . | TRBV6-2/TRBV6-3 | TRBD2 | TRBJ2-1
CASSGTSGSAGELFF | TGTGCCAGCAGTGGGACTAGCGGGAGCGCCGGGGAGCTGTTTTTT | . | TRBV7-2 | TRBD2 | TRBJ2-2
CASSEVGRGQPQHF | TGTGCCAGCAGTGAAGTTGGGAGGGGGCAGCCCCAGCATTTT | . | TRBV6-1 | . | TRBJ1-5
CASSQEVTASGNTIYF | TGCGCCAGCAGCCAAGAAGTGACAGCCTCTGGAAACACCATATATTTT | . | TRBV4-3 | . | TRBJ1-3
CASSYSAGEQYF | TGTGCCAGCAGTTACTCCGCGGGCGAACAGTACTTC | few | TRBV6-6 | . | TRBJ2-7
CASRLAGGPTGELFF | TGTGCCAGCAGACTAGCGGGAGGGCCTACCGGGGAGCTGTTTTTT | . | TRBV5-4 | TRBD2 | TRBJ2-2
CASSLPGLAGVGDTQYF | TGTGCCAGCAGCCTACCGGGACTAGCGGGAGTAGGTGATACGCAGTATTTT | . | TRBV5-6 | TRBD2 | TRBJ2-3
CASSFFSSLDEQYF | TGTGCCAGCAGTTTTTTTTCTAGCCTCGACGAGCAGTACTTC | . | TRBV6-2/TRBV6-3 | . | TRBJ2-7
CASSPRTEYQPQHF | TGTGCCAGCAGTCCAAGGACAGAGTATCAGCCCCAGCATTTT | . | TRBV28 | . | TRBJ1-5
CASSPRGTGRNTGELFF | TGTGCCAGCAGCCCTAGGGGGACAGGGAGGAACACCGGGGAGCTGTTTTTT | . | TRBV7-2 | TRBD1 | TRBJ2-2
CASSGQGGDEKLFF | TGTGCCAGCAGTGGACAGGGGGGCGATGAAAAACTGTTTTTT | . | TRBV2 | TRBD1 | TRBJ1-4
CASSKGDSSYNSPLHF | TGTGCCAGCAGTAAAGGGGACAGCTCCTATAATTCACCCCTCCACTTT | . | TRBV6-1 | TRBD1 | TRBJ1-6